The next 8 T cell receptor beta chains were all read from a single sample in a study of Ad26.COV2.S vaccination and SARS-CoV-2 variants. Treatment meaning: about 20 received Ad26.COV2.S at low or high dose, single or two shots; about five received placebo; per-sample allocation not given. Samples were taken on day 63 after the first vaccine or placebo injection. The method was immunoSEQ multiplex PCR; TCRdb's version includes in-frame clones alone and lacks a portion of them. The data hold some 460,000 clones, with 80% to 90% observed a single time. This sample comprised peripheral blood, obtained in a trial of Ad26.COV2.S vaccine versus placebo. Source of these receptors: a person between 18 and 60 years old who received the Ad26.COV2.S COVID-19 vaccine or a placebo.

The rearrangement uses TRBV25-1 and TRBJ1-2; D gene uncertain. This CDR3 is built from 13 residues. Germline V gene data show CDR1 as MGHDK and CDR2 as SYGVNS. Trimming stripped 2 bases from V and 5 bases from J, with 9 bases between. The CDR3 sequence: CASSERLEYGYTF. CDR3 DNA sequence: TGTGCCAGCAGTGAACGATTGGAATATGGCTACACCTTC.

This chain connects TRBV5-1 to TRBJ2-1, with 9 positions matching TRBD1. Trimming cost V 0 bases and J 7 bases; bases outside gene matches: 8. Germline V gives CDR1 SGHRS, CDR2 YFSETQ. The CDR3 length is 16 residues. The CDR3 is CASSLAPLTGGNEQFF. In DNA form, the CDR3 reads TGCGCCAGCAGCTTGGCCCCACTGACAGGGGGGAATGAGCAGTTCTTC.

The rearrangement joins TRBV11-2 to TRBJ2-2, with TRBD2 matching 8 bases. From germline, CDR1 is SGHAT and CDR2 FQNNGV. This CDR3 has 15 residues. The V segment lost 3 bases and the J segment 6 bases; nucleotides outside the gene matches: 6. CDR3 bases: TGTGCCAGCAGCTTCCGCTCGGGGGGGTCCGGGGAGCTGTTTTTT. Translated, it gives CASSFRSGGSGELFF.

The V and J genes are TRBV10-3 and TRBJ1-3, with D maybe TRBD1 (6 bases). This CDR3 spans 16 amino acids. Between the trimmed V and J ends, which lost 7 bases and 1 base, there was a span of 17 bases. Germline V CDR1 and CDR2: ENHRY, SYGVKD. Here the CDR3 DNA reads TGTGCCATCACCTCCGGGACATACCCTTCTGGAAACACCATATATTTT. Translation: CAITSGTYPSGNTIYF.

The CDR3 protein is CASRPPGLGYEQYF. For the CDR3, the DNA is TGTGCCAGCAGACCCCCGGGACTAGGCTACGAGCAGTACTTC. The genes are TRBV28 and TRBJ2-7; 8 nucleotides agree with TRBD2. The V and J ends lost 6 bases and 3 bases, in that order; junction bases with no gene match: 7. Germline V lookup: CDR1 MDHEN, CDR2 SYDVKM. This CDR3 has 14 residues.

In its sample, this clone was seen once. The rearrangement uses TRBV11-2 and TRBJ1-6; perhaps TRBD1 as D (6 bases). The CDR3 runs 15 residues. V shed 5 bases and J shed 6 bases, with 14 bases lying between them. Germline-derived CDR1 and CDR2 are SGHAT and FQNNGV. As DNA, the CDR3 is TGTGCCAGCAGCCCGCAACAGGGCCCTAATTCACCCCTCCACTTT. It codes for CASSPQQGPNSPLHF.

The rearrangement uses TRBV21-1 and TRBJ2-4; TRBD2 reflects the table's D call only, with no check against the DNA. TRBV21-1 is termed a pseudogene. The CDR3 loop spans 18 amino acids. CDR3: CASSKVPRPELAKNIQYF. DNA of the CDR3: TGTGCCAGCAGCAAAGTCCCCCGCCCGGAGTTAGCCAAAAACATTCAGTACTTC.

This sequence joins TRBV2 and TRBJ2-7; 10 nucleotides match TRBD1. Unmatched junction bases numbered 7, after V lost 4 bases and J lost 1 base. CDR1 and CDR2 from the germline V gene are SNHLY and FYNNEI. The CDR3 length is 16 residues. CDR3 DNA sequence: TGTGCCAGCAGTGGGAACCGGGACAGGGGATCCTACGAGCAGTACTTC. Translating it yields CASSGNRDRGSYEQYF.